What follows are 27 T cell receptor beta chains derived from one specimen sequenced in a study of CD8 T cells in ankylosing spondylitis. General study results and limits: For ankylosing spondylitis blood, a TCR beta motif of about 8 highly homologous variants appeared characteristic.

TCRdb reprocessed the 5' RACE reads via MiXCR and lists one record per CDR3 protein. The sample gives over 600,000 distinct CDR3 sequences, over 15% of which show up once; 15% to 20% is in the top ten. Antigens for these TCRs are unknown. The specimen sequenced was blood, either unsorted or a sorted T cell fraction (not recorded which). These receptors came from a male donor with ankylosing spondylitis.

This clonotype came up many times. The V call is TRBV12-3 or TRBV12-4, the J call TRBJ2-7; 13 positions agree with TRBD2. The CDR3 is made up of 17 amino acids. Trimming at V came to 5 bases and at J to 2 bases, leaving 9 bases not matched to a gene. CDR3 nucleotides: TGTGCCAGCAGTCCTTGGGGACTAGCGGGGACCCCCTACGAGCAGTACTTC. Translated: CASSPWGLAGTPYEQYF.

This clonotype was seen ten or more times. The chain links TRBV12-3 or TRBV12-4 to TRBJ2-3; D not certain. V was clipped by 6 bases and J by 3 bases, with 7 bases between them. The length of the CDR3 is 12 residues. The CDR3: CASRGLTDTQYF. CDR3 sequence (DNA): TGTGCCAGCAGGGGTTTGACAGATACGCAGTATTTT.

The gene calls are TRBV11-2 and TRBJ2-2; TRBD2 might be the D (5 bases). This CDR3 contains 13 residues. V lost 6 bases, J lost 5 bases, and 10 bases lay in between. Germline lookup yields CDR1 SGHAT and CDR2 FQNNGV. Here the CDR3 DNA reads TGTGCCAGCAGTGGTCGGGGTACCGGGGAGCTGTTTTTT. This gives the protein CASSGRGTGELFF.

In its sample, this clonotype was seen many times. This chain joins TRBV9 and TRBJ1-4, with a weak D call TRBD1 (5 bases). Trimming pared 3 bases from V and 14 bases from J, leaving 17 bases between. CDR1 is SGDLS, CDR2 YYNGEE, per germline. The CDR3 covers 13 residues. The CDR3 loop is CASSAYTGGGLFF. CDR3 bases: TGTGCCAGCAGCGCTTACACCGGGGGTGGGCTGTTTTTT.

This clonotype was seen a few times. The chain employs TRBV6-1 and TRBJ2-7; TRBD1 is a possible D gene (6 bases). Germline V gene sequence: CDR1 MNHNS, CDR2 SASEGT. V lost 6 bases, J lost 5 bases, and 26 bases lay in between. The CDR3 contains 17 residues. CDR3 region: CASRAPGVWGLGDEQYF. The CDR3 region has the DNA TGTGCCAGCAGGGCTCCAGGGGTCTGGGGCCTCGGGGACGAGCAGTACTTC.

This sequence joins TRBV6-5 and TRBJ1-2; D is uncertain. V was shortened by 4 bases and J by 4 bases, with 13 bases between the two germline ends. This CDR3 contains 14 residues. Germline assignment: CDR1 MNHEY and CDR2 SVGAGI. CDR3 region: CASSSDSLSYGYTF. The CDR3 coding sequence is TGTGCCAGCAGTTCGGATTCCCTGTCCTATGGCTACACCTTC.

This clonotype has just a few counts. This chain connects TRBV6-5 to TRBJ2-3; D gene ambiguous. With 4 bases removed from V and 4 bases from J, the gap between germline ends came to 12 bases. The CDR3 loop spans 14 amino acids. Germline assignment: CDR1 MNHEY and CDR2 SVGAGI. The CDR3 loop reads CASSFQDAPDTQYF. DNA for the CDR3: TGTGCCAGCAGTTTCCAGGATGCGCCAGATACGCAGTATTTT.

This clonotype was seen a handful of times. The CDR3, as DNA: TGCAGCGTTGTTTCCCCTTTTGGACAGGGGGCTCTGAACACTGAAGCTTTCTTT. This codes for CSVVSPFGQGALNTEAFF. This chain joins TRBV29-1 and TRBJ1-1, with TRBD1 matching 11 bases. The trim removed 4 bases at V and 0 bases at J, leaving 13 bases unmatched. Germline values: CDR1 SQVTM, CDR2 ANQGSEA. The CDR3 sequence is 18 residues long.

This clonotype was counted a single time. This chain joins TRBV20-1 and TRBJ2-5, with 10 bases lining up with TRBD2. V was clipped by 4 bases and J by 5 bases; unmatched bases: 19. The CDR3 has 18 residues. Germline assignment: CDR1 DFQATT and CDR2 SNEGSKA (reference sequence). The CDR3: CSATDLRLAGAPVETQYF. The CDR3 nucleotides read TGCAGTGCTACCGACCTGAGGCTAGCGGGGGCTCCGGTTGAGACCCAGTACTTC.

This clonotype was seen a handful of times. One end of the junction varies from germline; a read error may be responsible. The V call is TRBV10-3, the J call TRBJ2-7; 7 bases map to TRBD2. The germline CDR1 and CDR2 sequences are ENHRY and SYGVKD. This CDR3 contains 15 residues. CDR3 sequence reads: CATSRPQAGVGEQYF. In DNA form, the CDR3 reads TGTGCCACCAGTCGGCCCCAGGCGGGGGTGGGGGAGCAGTACTTC.

The chain links TRBV28 to TRBJ2-1, with D maybe TRBD1 (6 bases). The CDR3 consists of 17 residues. Trimming removed 2 bases from V and 0 bases from J, with 14 bases in between. Germline CDR1 is MDHEN and CDR2 is SYDVKM. The CDR3 DNA reads TGTGCCAGCAGTTTACCCCGAGGGGGTAGCTCCTACAATGAGCAGTTCTTC. Translating it yields CASSLPRGGSSYNEQFF. The whole variable domain, remainder taken from reference TRBV28 and TRBJ2-1, is DVKVTQSSRYLVKRTGEKVFLECVQDMDHENMFWYRQDPGLGLRLIYFSYDVKMKEKGDIPEGYSVSREKKERFSLILESASTNQTSMYLCASSLPRGGSSYNEQFFGPGTRLTVL.

This clonotype was recorded a few times. V is TRBV7-2 and J is TRBJ2-1, with D hard to call. This CDR3 is 14 amino acids long. From germline, CDR1 is SGHTA and CDR2 FQGNSA. The V gene lost 5 bases and the J gene lost 6 bases, with 14 bases spanning the gap. The CDR3 nucleotides are TGTGCCAGCAGCCCAGTGGCTGGAATCAATGAGCAGTTCTTC. Translating gives CASSPVAGINEQFF.

V usage is TRBV15 and J usage is TRBJ1-2; perhaps TRBD1 as D (6 bases). V lost 0 bases to trimming and J lost 4 bases, with 12 bases between them. CDR3 size: 15 residues. Germline V gene sequence: CDR1 LNHNV, CDR2 YYDKDF (reference sequence). In nucleotides, the CDR3 is TGTGCCACCAGCAGAGATTGGGACACGGGCTATGGCTACACCTTC. Residues: CATSRDWDTGYGYTF. Together with reference TRBV15 and TRBJ1-2, the CDR3 gives the full variable domain: DAMVIQNPRYQVTQFGKPVTLSCSQTLNHNVMYWYQQKSSQAPKLLFHYYDKDFNNEADTPDNFQSRRPNTSFCFLDIRSPGLGDTAMYLCATSRDWDTGYGYTFGSGTRLTVV.

The chain is built from TRBV11-1 and TRBJ1-1; D not resolved. V was clipped by 1 base and J by 1 base, with 10 bases between them. Germline-derived CDR1 and CDR2 are SGHAT and FQDESV (reference sequence). The CDR3 length is 15 residues. The CDR3 coding sequence is TGTGCCAGCAGCTTAGGGGCGGCTGGGAACACTGAAGCTTTCTTT. Translating it yields CASSLGAAGNTEAFF. Based on the CDR3 plus reference TRBV11-1 and TRBJ1-1, the full variable domain is EAEVAQSPRYKITEKSQAVAFWCDPISGHATLYWYRQILGQGPELLVQFQDESVVDDSQLPKDRFSAERLKGVDSTLKIQPAELGDSAMYLCASSLGAAGNTEAFFGQGTRLTVV.

The gene calls are TRBV20-1 and TRBJ2-2; TRBD1 matches 7 bases. Germline assignment: CDR1 DFQATT and CDR2 SNEGSKA (reference sequence). V dropped 6 bases and J dropped 1; count of bases not matched to a gene: 5. This CDR3 is 14 amino acids long. CDR3 bases: TGCAGTGCAACGACAGGGAGGAACACCGGGGAGCTGTTTTTT. Translation gives CSATTGRNTGELFF.

This rearrangement joins TRBV7-6 to TRBJ1-4; D gene uncertain. The ends were cut back, 2 bases at V and 3 bases at J, with 13 bases in the middle. Germline values: CDR1 SGHVS, CDR2 FNYEAQ. The CDR3 contains 16 residues. The CDR3 DNA reads TGTGCCAGCAGCTTAATCCCCCAGGAGGCTAATGAAAAACTGTTTTTT. Translating it yields CASSLIPQEANEKLFF.

The chain combines TRBV7-2 with TRBJ2-3; 10 positions match TRBD2. CDR1 is SGHTA, CDR2 FQGNSA, per germline. CDR3 length equals 17 residues. The V gene end was trimmed by 7 bases and the J gene end by 3 bases; junction bases not matched to a gene: 13. The CDR3 coding sequence is TGTGCCAGCAACTCCAGGACTAGCGGACGTGGTACAGATACGCAGTATTTT. The encoded protein is CASNSRTSGRGTDTQYF.

This clonotype was seen more than once but under ten times. CDR3 region: CASSLAGRLTEAFF. In nucleotides, the CDR3 is TGTGCCAGCAGCTTAGCGGGCAGATTAACTGAAGCTTTCTTT. The chain joins TRBV11-2 to TRBJ1-1; no definite D call. From germline, CDR1 is SGHAT and CDR2 FQNNGV. This CDR3 has 14 amino acids. The V end lost 1 base, the J end lost 5 bases, and 11 bases lay between the germline ends.

V gene TRBV3-1 combines with J gene TRBJ2-3, with 10 nucleotides matching TRBD2. The CDR3 is made up of 15 amino acids. The germline V gene encodes CDR1 LGHDT and CDR2 YNNKEL (reference sequence). Unmatched junction bases numbered 7, after V lost 5 bases and J lost 5 bases. CDR3 residues: CASSYQRGGGDTQYF. For the CDR3, the DNA is TGTGCCAGCAGCTACCAGCGGGGGGGCGGAGATACGCAGTATTTT.

This clonotype appeared a few times. The chain uses TRBV29-1 and TRBJ2-7; no clear D gene. The germline V and J ends were trimmed by 4 bases and 2 bases, with 9 bases remaining between them. Germline assignment: CDR1 SQVTM and CDR2 ANQGSEA. This CDR3 has 12 residues. CDR3 sequence reads: CSVGSSPYEQYF. In DNA form, the CDR3 reads TGCAGCGTTGGGAGCTCACCCTACGAGCAGTACTTC.

The chain carries TRBV7-2 and TRBJ2-7; maybe TRBD2 (5 bases). The germline CDR1 and CDR2 sequences are SGHTA and FQGNSA. Trimming removed 5 bases at V and 1 base at J, with 18 bases between. This CDR3 contains 16 residues. Written as DNA, the CDR3 is TGTGCCAGCAGCGTCGTCGCTGCCGGGAATTCCTACGAGCAGTACTTC. Protein sequence: CASSVVAAGNSYEQYF.

This clonotype showed up many times. The chain employs TRBV20-1 and TRBJ2-2; 13 nucleotides match TRBD2. The junction had 10 bases not matched to a gene; V was cut back by 7 bases and J by 5 bases. The CDR3 extends over 16 amino acids. Germline V gene data show CDR1 as DFQATT and CDR2 as SNEGSKA (reference sequence). The CDR3 here is CSGSTSGGPRTGELFF. CDR3 coding DNA: TGCAGTGGGTCGACTAGCGGGGGGCCGAGGACCGGGGAGCTGTTTTTT.

This chain joins TRBV24-1 and TRBJ2-7; 10 positions match TRBD2. After removal of 2 bases from V and 5 bases from J, the junction contained 11 bases not matched to a gene. The CDR3 spans 17 residues. Germline values: CDR1 KGHDR, CDR2 SFDVKD. The CDR3 DNA sequence: TGTGCCACCAGTGATTCTACTAGCGGGACGTGGGGGGACGAGCAGTACTTC. Protein sequence: CATSDSTSGTWGDEQYF.

V usage is TRBV19 and J usage is TRBJ1-1; TRBD1 is a possible D gene (5 bases). The V and J ends lost 4 bases and 0 bases respectively, with 21 bases between them. This CDR3 is 18 amino acids long. Germline V CDR1 and CDR2: LNHDA, SQIVND (reference sequence). CDR3 coding DNA: TGTGCCAGTAGTAGTTCTCCGGTGGGACTGGGCATGAACACTGAAGCTTTCTTT. It encodes CASSSSPVGLGMNTEAFF.

This clonotype turned up a few times. This chain links TRBV4-2 with TRBJ2-1; no reliable D call. This CDR3 contains 16 residues. Trimming took 1 base from V and 5 from J, leaving 15 bases between them. Germline CDR1 and CDR2: LGHNA and YNFKEQ. The CDR3 reads CASSQGEGQNHNEQFF. DNA of the CDR3: TGTGCCAGCAGCCAAGGTGAAGGCCAGAATCACAATGAGCAGTTCTTC.

V gene TRBV27 combines with J gene TRBJ1-4; 9 positions agree with TRBD1. Germline V lookup: CDR1 MNHEY, CDR2 SMNVEV (reference sequence). V dropped 6 bases and J dropped 11; count of bases not matched to a gene: 13. CDR3 length: 15 residues. CDR3 amino acids: CASSQGTGTWGKLFF. DNA of the CDR3: TGTGCCAGCAGCCAAGGGACAGGGACTTGGGGGAAACTGTTTTTT.

This clonotype has a count of ten or more. The J gene is TRBJ2-7, the V gene TRBV12-3 or TRBV12-4; 7 positions agree with TRBD2. The CDR3 loop spans 14 amino acids. Trimming removed 3 bases from V and 3 bases from J; junction bases left unmatched: 5. The CDR3 region has the DNA TGTGCCAGCAGTTTCCCGGGGGGAGGCTACGAGCAGTACTTC. This codes for CASSFPGGGYEQYF.